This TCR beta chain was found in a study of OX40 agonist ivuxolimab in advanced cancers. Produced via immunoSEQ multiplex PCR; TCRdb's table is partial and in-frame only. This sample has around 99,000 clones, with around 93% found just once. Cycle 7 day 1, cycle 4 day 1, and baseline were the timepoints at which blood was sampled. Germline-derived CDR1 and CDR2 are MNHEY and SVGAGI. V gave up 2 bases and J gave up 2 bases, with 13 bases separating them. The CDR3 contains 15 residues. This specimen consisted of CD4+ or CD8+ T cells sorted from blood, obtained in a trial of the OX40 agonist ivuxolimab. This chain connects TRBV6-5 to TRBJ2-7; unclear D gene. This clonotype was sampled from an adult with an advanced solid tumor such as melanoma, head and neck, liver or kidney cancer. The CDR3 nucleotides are TGTGCCAGCAGTTACATGGGTGGGATCCCCTACGAGCAGTACTTC. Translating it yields CASSYMGGIPYEQYF.